This is a list of T cell receptor beta chains from one sample in a study of OX40 agonist ivuxolimab in advanced cancers. Measured with immunoSEQ multiplex PCR; TCRdb has only the in-frame clones, and not every one. The sample lists 55,000 to 90,000 clones; 86% were seen once. The sequenced sample was CD4+ or CD8+ T cells sorted from blood, obtained in a trial of the OX40 agonist ivuxolimab. Receptor source: an adult with an advanced solid tumor such as melanoma, head and neck, liver or kidney cancer. Both conserved end residues are part of each CDR3. Fields, in order: CDR3 protein, CDR3 DNA, D gene, V gene, J gene, clone size. The D gene is left open where the match is weak. Clone size appears in some rows only: once, few, many, or a class for an expanded clone.

CDR3 protein: CASRAGSNSPLHF; CDR3 DNA: TGTGCCAGCAGGGCAGGGTCCAATTCACCCCTCCACTTT; D gene: .; V gene: TRBV2; J gene: TRBJ1-6; clone size: once
CDR3 protein: CASSLGAGNTGELFF; CDR3 DNA: TGCGCCAGCAGCTTGGGGGCAGGGAACACCGGGGAGCTGTTTTTT; D gene: .; V gene: TRBV5-1; J gene: TRBJ2-2; clone size: once
CDR3 protein: CASSPRQGAGGETQYF; CDR3 DNA: TGTGCCAGCAGCCCTCGACAGGGGGCGGGTGGAGAGACCCAGTACTTC; D gene: TRBD1; V gene: TRBV14; J gene: TRBJ2-5; clone size: .
CDR3 protein: CASSFKAGVAYEQYF; CDR3 DNA: TGTGCCAGCAGCTTTAAAGCAGGGGTGGCCTACGAGCAGTACTTC; D gene: .; V gene: TRBV7-2; J gene: TRBJ2-7; clone size: .
CDR3 protein: CASSLSAGEGEKLFF; CDR3 DNA: TGTGCCAGCAGCTTGTCGGCAGGGGAGGGCGAAAAACTGTTTTTT; D gene: .; V gene: TRBV5-4; J gene: TRBJ1-4; clone size: few
CDR3 protein: CASSPTGSQPQHF; CDR3 DNA: TGTGCCAGCAGTCCGACAGGAAGTCAGCCCCAGCATTTT; D gene: .; V gene: TRBV6-1; J gene: TRBJ1-5; clone size: .
CDR3 protein: CASSLDKRAGRETQYF; CDR3 DNA: TGTGCCAGCAGCCTGGATAAGCGGGCGGGCCGTGAGACCCAGTACTTC; D gene: .; V gene: TRBV7-2; J gene: TRBJ2-5; clone size: .
CDR3 protein: CAISQESLEVTEAFF; CDR3 DNA: TGTGCCATCAGCCAAGAGAGTTTAGAGGTCACTGAAGCTTTCTTT; D gene: .; V gene: TRBV10-3; J gene: TRBJ1-1; clone size: .
CDR3 protein: CASSPDRGKDTQYF; CDR3 DNA: TGCGCCAGCAGCCCGGACAGGGGGAAAGATACGCAGTATTTT; D gene: TRBD1; V gene: TRBV5-1; J gene: TRBJ2-3; clone size: .
CDR3 protein: CASSDASAEYF; CDR3 DNA: TGTGCCAGCAGTGACGCCAGCGCGGAGTACTTC; D gene: .; V gene: TRBV2; J gene: TRBJ2-7; clone size: .
CDR3 protein: CASSYPLETQYF; CDR3 DNA: TGTGCCAGCAGTTACCCGCTAGAGACCCAGTACTTC; D gene: .; V gene: TRBV6-6; J gene: TRBJ2-5; clone size: few
CDR3 protein: CASSNLYEQYF; CDR3 DNA: TGTGCCAGCAGTAACCTCTACGAGCAGTACTTC; D gene: .; V gene: TRBV6-5; J gene: TRBJ2-7; clone size: .
CDR3 protein: CASSSDSGANVLTF; CDR3 DNA: TGTGCCAGCAGCTCGGACTCTGGGGCCAACGTCCTGACTTTC; D gene: .; V gene: TRBV11-2; J gene: TRBJ2-6; clone size: once
CDR3 protein: CSVIFQETQYF; CDR3 DNA: TGCAGTGTTATATTTCAAGAGACCCAGTACTTC; D gene: .; V gene: TRBV20-1; J gene: TRBJ2-5; clone size: .
CDR3 protein: CASSTWDYGYTF; CDR3 DNA: TGCGCCAGCAGCACGTGGGACTATGGCTACACCTTC; D gene: .; V gene: TRBV4-1; J gene: TRBJ1-2; clone size: .
CDR3 protein: CASSVGGGPFTDTQYF; CDR3 DNA: TGTGCCAGCAGCGTAGGGGGGGGACCCTTCACAGATACGCAGTATTTT; D gene: TRBD2; V gene: TRBV9; J gene: TRBJ2-3; clone size: .
CDR3 protein: CASSSTGTLYEQYF; CDR3 DNA: TGCGCCAGCAGCTCCACCGGGACCCTCTACGAGCAGTACTTC; D gene: .; V gene: TRBV5-1; J gene: TRBJ2-7; clone size: .
CDR3 protein: CASSLDGNSGGYTF; CDR3 DNA: TGCGCCAGCAGCTTGGACGGCAACTCGGGAGGCTACACCTTC; D gene: .; V gene: TRBV5-1; J gene: TRBJ1-2; clone size: .
CDR3 protein: CASVKWGGETQYF; CDR3 DNA: TGTGCCAGCGTGAAATGGGGGGGTGAGACCCAGTACTTC; D gene: TRBD2; V gene: TRBV28; J gene: TRBJ2-5; clone size: .
CDR3 protein: CASSSTGLNEQFF; CDR3 DNA: TGTGCCAGCAGCTCGACGGGGCTCAATGAGCAGTTCTTC; D gene: .; V gene: TRBV5-6; J gene: TRBJ2-1; clone size: .
CDR3 protein: CASSLLAGTMNTEAFF; CDR3 DNA: TGCGCCAGCAGCCTGCTCGCGGGAACTATGAACACTGAAGCTTTCTTT; D gene: .; V gene: TRBV5-1; J gene: TRBJ1-1; clone size: .
CDR3 protein: CASSLEGHSGNTIYF; CDR3 DNA: TGCGCCAGCAGCTTGGAGGGCCACTCTGGAAACACCATATATTTT; D gene: .; V gene: TRBV5-1; J gene: TRBJ1-3; clone size: .
CDR3 protein: CASSLATVGETQYF; CDR3 DNA: TGTGCCAGCAGCTTAGCAACAGTCGGAGAGACCCAGTACTTC; D gene: .; V gene: TRBV7-9; J gene: TRBJ2-5; clone size: .
CDR3 protein: CASIARSGNTIYF; CDR3 DNA: TGTGCCAGCATCGCCCGCTCTGGAAACACCATATATTTT; D gene: .; V gene: TRBV6-1; J gene: TRBJ1-3; clone size: once
CDR3 protein: CASSSGGNTDTQYF; CDR3 DNA: TGTGCCAGCAGTTCTGGGGGCAACACAGATACGCAGTATTTT; D gene: .; V gene: TRBV6-5; J gene: TRBJ2-3; clone size: .
CDR3 protein: CASSDNQAQYF; CDR3 DNA: TGTGCCAGCAGTGACAATCAAGCGCAGTACTTC; D gene: .; V gene: TRBV28; J gene: TRBJ2-7; clone size: .
CDR3 protein: CASVTQGDPQPQHF; CDR3 DNA: TGTGCCAGCGTTACCCAGGGAGACCCCCAGCCCCAGCATTTT; D gene: .; V gene: TRBV28; J gene: TRBJ1-5; clone size: once
CDR3 protein: CASSLGWDSSYEQYF; CDR3 DNA: TGTGCCAGCAGCTTGGGCTGGGACAGCTCCTACGAGCAGTACTTC; D gene: TRBD1; V gene: TRBV5-4; J gene: TRBJ2-7; clone size: .
CDR3 protein: CASAPRDTSRETQYF; CDR3 DNA: TGTGCTAGTGCTCCCCGGGACACAAGTAGGGAGACCCAGTACTTC; D gene: .; V gene: TRBV12-5; J gene: TRBJ2-5; clone size: .
CDR3 protein: CASSSDRGLTFF; CDR3 DNA: TGTGCCAGCAGCTCTGACAGGGGTCTTACGTTTTTT; D gene: TRBD1; V gene: TRBV7-9; J gene: TRBJ1-4; clone size: .
CDR3 protein: CASSIADRGHEQYF; CDR3 DNA: TGTGCCAGTAGTATAGCGGACAGGGGTCACGAGCAGTACTTC; D gene: TRBD1; V gene: TRBV19; J gene: TRBJ2-7; clone size: few
CDR3 protein: CASSSREETQYF; CDR3 DNA: TGTGCCAGCAGTTCCAGGGAAGAGACCCAGTACTTC; D gene: .; V gene: TRBV27; J gene: TRBJ2-5; clone size: .
CDR3 protein: CASSRQGEFYEQYF; CDR3 DNA: TGTGCCAGCTCTAGACAGGGGGAATTCTACGAGCAGTACTTC; D gene: TRBD1; V gene: TRBV2; J gene: TRBJ2-7; clone size: .
CDR3 protein: CASSARDRQSAPAF; CDR3 DNA: TGTGCCAGCAGTGCTCGGGACAGGCAATCAGCCCCAGCATTT; D gene: TRBD1; V gene: TRBV25-1; J gene: TRBJ1-5; clone size: .
CDR3 protein: CASSFPGQGEQKLFF; CDR3 DNA: TGTGCCAGCAGTTTTCCGGGACAGGGAGAACAAAAACTGTTTTTT; D gene: TRBD1; V gene: TRBV28; J gene: TRBJ1-4; clone size: once
CDR3 protein: CASSVGVGETQYF; CDR3 DNA: TGTGCCAGCAGTGTGGGGGTTGGGGAGACCCAGTACTTC; D gene: .; V gene: TRBV6-4; J gene: TRBJ2-5; clone size: once